Following are 25 T cell receptor beta chains from one sample sequenced in a study of regulatory T cells in long-lasting Graves disease (dated by TCRdb to about 2021). The time point label of this sample denotes: newly diagnosed GD, antithyroid drugs for less than 3 months. RNA was extracted from PBMCs in TRIzol for both TCR sequencing and RNA sequencing. The library relied on multiplex PCR. Sequencing instrument: Illumina HiSeq 4000. TCR beta libraries were built with iRepertoire HTBI primers and Arm-PCR amplification of CDR3 regions. TCRdb reanalyzed the raw reads on its own, using fastp at Q25 for trimming and MiXCR for clone calling, and kept in-frame beta chains. Records with the same CDR3 protein are collapsed into one entry carrying the most frequent genes and DNA. The sample profile shows fewer than 550,000 distinct CDR3 sequences; approximately 16% of them were found once. The top ten clones comprise about 23% of the sample.

These sequences were also reported in another study, on T cells in Graves' hyperthyroidism and ophthalmopathy.

The sample consisted of peripheral blood mononuclear cells (PBMCs), taken at new diagnosis, from a patient treated with antithyroid drugs. These receptor sequences come from a woman under 30 with Graves disease. Donor details come from another sample of the same person, matched by shared clones.

The J gene is TRBJ1-1, the V gene TRBV6-2 or TRBV6-3, with TRBD1 identical over 7 bases. Germline V CDR1 and CDR2: MNHEY, SVGEGT. This CDR3 comprises 17 residues. V shed 4 bases and J 0 bases; nucleotides not matched to a gene: 11. The DNA for the CDR3 is TGTGCCAGCAGTTCTAGACAGGGAAAACTCATGAACACTGAAGCTTTCTTT. Residues: CASSSRQGKLMNTEAFF.

At least ten counts were recorded for this clonotype. CDR3 amino acids: CASSETRGGYSYEQYF. For the CDR3, the DNA is TGTGCCAGCAGTGAAACTCGTGGGGGGTACTCCTACGAGCAGTACTTC. V usage is TRBV6-1 and J usage is TRBJ2-7, with D possibly matching TRBD2 (6 bases). Trimming shortened V by 2 bases and J by 0 bases, and 14 bases separated the two germline ends. Germline-derived CDR1 and CDR2 are MNHNS and SASEGT. This CDR3 region has 16 residues.

Ten or more counts support this clonotype. J is TRBJ1-1 and V is TRBV18; no definite D call. Germline loops: CDR1 KGHSH, CDR2 LQKENI. The V and J ends lost 2 bases and 1 base respectively, with 11 bases between them. The CDR3 length is 15 residues. The CDR3 coding sequence is TGTGCCAGCTCACCAAGGCTCCTGAAGAACACTGAAGCTTTCTTT. Protein sequence: CASSPRLLKNTEAFF.

V gene TRBV7-9 combines with J gene TRBJ2-6; 8 bases line up with TRBD1. The CDR3 is 18 amino acids. Germline V gene lookup returns CDR1 SEHNR and CDR2 FQNEAQ (reference sequence). V shed 5 bases and J 0 bases; nucleotides not matched to a gene: 9. The CDR3 region is CASSPTGVNPSGANVLTF. In DNA, the CDR3 is TGTGCCAGCAGCCCGACAGGGGTGAATCCCTCTGGGGCCAACGTCCTGACTTTC.

This clonotype was recorded many times. The chain links TRBV20-1 to TRBJ2-1; tentatively, D is TRBD1 (6 bases). The ends were cut back, 6 bases at V and 0 bases at J, with 15 bases in the middle. The CDR3 runs 15 residues. The V gene's germline CDR1 is DFQATT and CDR2 SNEGSKA (reference sequence). The chain's CDR3 is CSATRQASSYNEQFF. In nucleotides, the CDR3 is TGCAGTGCCACTAGACAGGCTAGCTCCTACAATGAGCAGTTCTTC.

This clonotype occurred many times. The chain joins TRBV28 to TRBJ2-7; TRBD1 matches at 9 bases. Germline-derived CDR1 and CDR2 are MDHEN and SYDVKM. CDR3 length equals 15 residues. Trimming removed 6 bases from V and 4 bases from J; junction bases left unmatched: 10. DNA for the CDR3: TGTGCCAGCAGAAGACGACAGGGGGTGGAATACGAGCAGTACTTC. Translating it yields CASRRRQGVEYEQYF.

This clonotype has just a few counts. This sequence joins TRBV7-2 and TRBJ1-2; D gene uncertain. CDR3 length: 14 amino acids. Trimming took off 2 bases at V and 3 bases at J, with 10 bases between the two ends. Germline assignment: CDR1 SGHTA and CDR2 FQGNSA. In DNA, the CDR3 is TGTGCCAGCAGCTTAAGTCCGTCAGACTATGGCTACACCTTC. Protein product: CASSLSPSDYGYTF.

This rearrangement joins TRBV4-1 to TRBJ2-2; 9 nucleotides align to TRBD2. This CDR3 is built from 15 residues. V was clipped by 7 bases and J by 1 base; unmatched bases: 4. The germline CDR1 and CDR2 sequences are MGHRA and YSYEKL. The CDR3 nucleotides are TGCGCCAGCATTTGGACTAGCGAGAACACCGGGGAGCTGTTTTTT. Encoded protein: CASIWTSENTGELFF.

CDR3 nucleotides: TGCAGCGTTCTCTCCGGCACCGGGGAGCTGTTTTTT. It is translated as CSVLSGTGELFF. The V call is TRBV29-1, the J call TRBJ2-2, with D unresolved. The CDR3 totals 12 residues. Germline V gives CDR1 SQVTM, CDR2 ANQGSEA. With 5 bases removed from V and 4 bases from J, the gap between germline ends came to 8 bases.

The V and J genes are TRBV5-1 and TRBJ2-4; D possibly matches TRBD1 or TRBD2 (5 bases each). This CDR3 comprises 14 residues. Germline CDR1 SGHRS, CDR2 YFSETQ. V lost 4 bases and J 1 base, leaving 9 bases between the germline ends. The DNA for the CDR3 is TGCGCCAGCAGCGCAGGGACGGCCAAAAACATTCAGTACTTC. This encodes CASSAGTAKNIQYF.

This clonotype was recorded at least ten times. The V and J genes are TRBV28 and TRBJ2-5, with D unresolved. The CDR3 totals 15 residues. V lost 5 bases and J 6 bases, leaving 19 bases between the germline ends. Germline V gene data show CDR1 as MDHEN and CDR2 as SYDVKM. The CDR3 DNA sequence: TGTGCCAGCAGTCCGACTCAGGCCAACGAGAAGACCCAGTACTTC. Protein sequence: CASSPTQANEKTQYF.

Of note for this clonotype: Just one base apart from a much larger clone, this may be a read error. This sequence joins TRBV6-9 and TRBJ2-7, with D perhaps TRBD1 or TRBD2 (5 bases each). Germline loops: CDR1 MNHGY, CDR2 SVAAGI. This CDR3 comprises 16 residues. The CDR3, as DNA: TGTGCCAGCAGTTACGGTCGGGGAGAAAAAGGGGCCGAGCGGTACTTC. It specifies CASSYGRGEKGAERYF.

There are a few counts of this clonotype. V usage is TRBV29-1 and J usage is TRBJ2-7; 9 bases agree with TRBD1. The CDR3 contains 15 residues. Germline-derived CDR1 and CDR2 are SQVTM and ANQGSEA. V was clipped by 6 bases and J by 3 bases; unmatched bases: 12. CDR3 sequence reads: CSVTAWTGEVYEQYF. DNA of the CDR3: TGCAGCGTAACCGCCTGGACAGGGGAAGTCTACGAGCAGTACTTC.

This clonotype has a count of ten or more. This chain uses TRBV14 with TRBJ2-3, with D maybe TRBD1 (6 bases). The CDR3 sequence is 15 residues long. The V end lost 1 base, the J end lost 2 bases, and 10 bases lay between the germline ends. Germline values: CDR1 SGHDN, CDR2 FVKESK. CDR3 bases: TGTGCCAGCAGCCAAGCGGGACAAACCACAGATACGCAGTATTTT. This translates into CASSQAGQTTDTQYF.

Many counts were recorded for this clonotype. This chain joins TRBV28 and TRBJ1-5, with a possible D match to TRBD1 (6 bases). CDR3 length: 12 residues. V was clipped by 5 bases and J by 14 bases, with 16 bases between them. Germline V CDR1 and CDR2: MDHEN, SYDVKM. CDR3 nucleotide sequence: TGTGCCAGCAGTAGACGGAGGACAGAGGAGCATTTT. Residues: CASSRRRTEEHF.

This clonotype was counted a few times. With a much larger clone just one base away, this may be a read error. The genes are TRBV7-2 and TRBJ2-7; perhaps D is TRBD1 or TRBD2 (8 bases each). The germline V gene has CDR1 SGHTA and CDR2 FQGNSA. The CDR3 extends over 16 amino acids. DNA of the CDR3: TGTGCCAGCAGTCTTCTAGCGGGTCAGGGGGCATACGAGCGGTACTTC. Its protein is CASSLLAGQGAYERYF.

This clonotype has ten or more counts. The rearrangement joins TRBV28 to TRBJ2-5; D is ambiguous. The CDR3 length is 14 residues. Trimming cost V 5 bases and J 1 base, with 11 bases left between them. The V gene's germline CDR1 is MDHEN and CDR2 SYDVKM. The CDR3 loop is CASSRPMFQETQYF. As DNA, the CDR3 is TGTGCCAGCAGTCGACCGATGTTCCAAGAGACCCAGTACTTC.

This chain joins TRBV7-2 and TRBJ2-2; weak D call: TRBD1 (5 bases). CDR3 length: 15 residues. Trimming pared 5 bases from V and 1 base from J, leaving 11 bases between. Germline V gene data show CDR1 as SGHTA and CDR2 as FQGNSA. DNA for the CDR3: TGTGCCAGCAGCCCCAGGACATTGAACACCGGGGAGCTGTTTTTT. Translated: CASSPRTLNTGELFF.

Points on this clonotype: Mismatch with germline at one junction end may stem from a read error. The CDR3 DNA follows: TGTGCCATCAGCTTGGCTCTAGCGGGTCGGGGCAATGAGCAGTTCTTC. The encoded protein is CAISLALAGRGNEQFF. The rearrangement uses TRBV5-8 and TRBJ2-1; TRBD2 agrees at 8 bases. The CDR3 length is 16 residues. The germline CDR1 and CDR2 sequences are SGHTS and YDEGEE.

About this clonotype: A much larger clonotype is one base distant, so this may be a read error. Because the CDR3 is missing its conserved closing phenylalanine or tryptophan, this is likely a read error. This sequence joins TRBV3-1 and TRBJ1-1; D possibly corresponds to TRBD1 (6 bases). The CDR3 is 13 residues long. V was shortened by 4 bases and J by 6 bases, with 12 bases between the two germline ends. Germline lookup yields CDR1 LGHDT and CDR2 YNNKEL (reference sequence). For the CDR3, the DNA is TGTGCCAGCAGCCGAACAGGGTTTTCTGAAGCTTTCCTT. Encoded protein: CASSRTGFSEAFL.

This clonotype was recorded at least ten times. The chain has TRBV7-2 and TRBJ1-2; D is perhaps TRBD1 (5 bases). The length of the CDR3 is 13 residues. V lost 5 bases, J lost 5 bases, and 12 bases lay in between. Germline lookup yields CDR1 SGHTA and CDR2 FQGNSA. CDR3 region: CASSLDTGYGYTF. As DNA, the CDR3 is TGTGCCAGCAGCCTGGACACCGGTTATGGCTACACCTTC.

At least ten counts were recorded for this clonotype. This rearrangement joins TRBV27 to TRBJ1-2; 8 bases map to TRBD1. Germline CDR1 is MNHEY and CDR2 is SMNVEV (reference sequence). V dropped 6 bases and J dropped 5; count of bases not matched to a gene: 11. CDR3 length: 15 amino acids. For the CDR3, the DNA is TGTGCCAGCAGCGCACCGGACAGGGAGGAGTATGGCTACACCTTC. Amino acid sequence: CASSAPDREEYGYTF.

This clonotype has at least ten counts. V usage is TRBV11-2 and J usage is TRBJ2-5; D not resolved. This CDR3 has 13 residues. Germline CDR1 and CDR2: SGHAT and FQNNGV. Trimming stripped 3 bases from V and 5 bases from J, with 10 bases between. The CDR3, as DNA: TGTGCCAGCAGCTTCCGGCATTTGGAGACCCAGTACTTC. It codes for CASSFRHLETQYF.

This clonotype was seen many times. V gene TRBV7-3 combines with J gene TRBJ2-3; 9 nucleotides match TRBD1. The germline CDR1 and CDR2 sequences are SGHTA and FQGTGA. The CDR3 is 17 amino acids. J gave up 8 bases and V 4 bases, and 16 bases lay outside the gene matches. CDR3 protein: CASSSVDRGDPLGTQYF. The CDR3 region has the DNA TGTGCCAGCAGCTCCGTGGACAGGGGCGATCCCTTGGGTACGCAGTATTTT.

This clonotype was recorded at least ten times. V usage is TRBV11-2 and J usage is TRBJ1-1, with D unresolved. The germline gives CDR1 SGHAT, CDR2 FQNNGV. CDR3 length: 17 residues. Trimming removed 5 bases from V and 0 bases from J, with 19 bases in between. In DNA, the CDR3 is TGTGCCAGCAGCACCTCTCTAGTAGGGCAGGTGAACACTGAAGCTTTCTTT. Translated, it gives CASSTSLVGQVNTEAFF. The full variable domain, completed using reference TRBV11-2 and TRBJ1-1, is EAGVAQSPRYKIIEKRQSVAFWCNPISGHATLYWYQQILGQGPKLLIQFQNNGVVDDSQLPKDRFSAERLKGVDSTLKIQPAKLEDSAVYLCASSTSLVGQVNTEAFFGQGTRLTVV.